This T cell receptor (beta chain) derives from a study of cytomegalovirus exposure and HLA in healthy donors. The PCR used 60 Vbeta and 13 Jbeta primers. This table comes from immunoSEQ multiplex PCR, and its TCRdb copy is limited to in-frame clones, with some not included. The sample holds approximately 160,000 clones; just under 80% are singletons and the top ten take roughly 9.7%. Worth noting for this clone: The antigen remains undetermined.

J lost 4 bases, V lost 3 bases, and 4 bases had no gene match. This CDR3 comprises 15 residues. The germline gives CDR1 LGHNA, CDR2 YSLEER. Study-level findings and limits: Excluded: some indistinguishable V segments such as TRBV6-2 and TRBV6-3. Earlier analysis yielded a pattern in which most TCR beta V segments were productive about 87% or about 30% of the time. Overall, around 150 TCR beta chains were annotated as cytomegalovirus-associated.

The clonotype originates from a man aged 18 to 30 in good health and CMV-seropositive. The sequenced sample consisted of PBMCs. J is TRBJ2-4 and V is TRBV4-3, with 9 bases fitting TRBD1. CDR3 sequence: CASSHGTGQKNIQYF. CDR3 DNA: TGCGCCAGCAGCCACGGGACAGGGCAAAAAAACATTCAGTACTTC.